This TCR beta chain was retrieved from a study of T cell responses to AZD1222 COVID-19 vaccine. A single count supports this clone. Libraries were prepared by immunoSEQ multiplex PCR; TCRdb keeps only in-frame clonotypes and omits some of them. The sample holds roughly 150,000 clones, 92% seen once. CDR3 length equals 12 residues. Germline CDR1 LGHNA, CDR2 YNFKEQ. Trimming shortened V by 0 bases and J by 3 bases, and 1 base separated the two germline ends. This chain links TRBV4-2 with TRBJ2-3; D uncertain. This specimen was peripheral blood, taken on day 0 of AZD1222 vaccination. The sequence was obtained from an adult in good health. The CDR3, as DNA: TGTGCCAGCAGCCAAGATACAGATACGCAGTATTTT. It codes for CASSQDTDTQYF.